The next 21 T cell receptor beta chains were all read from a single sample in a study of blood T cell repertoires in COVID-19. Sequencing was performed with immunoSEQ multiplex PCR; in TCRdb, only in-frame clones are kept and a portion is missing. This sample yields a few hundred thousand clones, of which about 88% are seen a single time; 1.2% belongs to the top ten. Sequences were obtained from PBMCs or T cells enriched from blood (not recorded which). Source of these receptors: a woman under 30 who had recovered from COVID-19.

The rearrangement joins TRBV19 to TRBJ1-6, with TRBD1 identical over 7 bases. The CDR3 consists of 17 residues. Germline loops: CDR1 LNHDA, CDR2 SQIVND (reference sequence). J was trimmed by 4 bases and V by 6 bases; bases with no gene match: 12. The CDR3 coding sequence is TGTGCCAGTAGGTGGGACCCGACAGGGCCGTATAATTCACCCCTCCACTTT. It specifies CASRWDPTGPYNSPLHF.

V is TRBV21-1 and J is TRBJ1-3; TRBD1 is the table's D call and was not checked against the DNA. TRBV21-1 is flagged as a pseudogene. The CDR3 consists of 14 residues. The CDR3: CARDRELFPNTIYF. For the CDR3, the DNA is TGTGCCCGCGACAGGGAACTTTTCCCCAACACCATATATTTT.

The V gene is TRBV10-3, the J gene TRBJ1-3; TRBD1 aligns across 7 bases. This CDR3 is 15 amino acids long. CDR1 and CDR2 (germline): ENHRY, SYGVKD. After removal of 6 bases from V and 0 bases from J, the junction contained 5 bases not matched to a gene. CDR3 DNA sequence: TGTGCCATCAGACTCCAGGGGGACTCTGGAAACACCATATATTTT. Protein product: CAIRLQGDSGNTIYF.

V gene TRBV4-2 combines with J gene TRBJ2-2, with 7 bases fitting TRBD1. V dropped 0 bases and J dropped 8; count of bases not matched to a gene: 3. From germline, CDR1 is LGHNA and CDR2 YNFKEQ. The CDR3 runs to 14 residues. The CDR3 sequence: CASSQDGTAGELFF. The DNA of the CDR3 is TGTGCCAGCAGCCAAGATGGGACAGCAGGGGAGCTGTTTTTT.

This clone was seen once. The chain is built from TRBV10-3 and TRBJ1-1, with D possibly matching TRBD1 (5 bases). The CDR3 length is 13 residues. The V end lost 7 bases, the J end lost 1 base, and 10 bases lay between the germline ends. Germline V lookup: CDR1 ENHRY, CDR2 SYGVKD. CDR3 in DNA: TGTGCCATCACCGACACAGGGAACACTGAAGCTTTCTTT. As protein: CAITDTGNTEAFF.

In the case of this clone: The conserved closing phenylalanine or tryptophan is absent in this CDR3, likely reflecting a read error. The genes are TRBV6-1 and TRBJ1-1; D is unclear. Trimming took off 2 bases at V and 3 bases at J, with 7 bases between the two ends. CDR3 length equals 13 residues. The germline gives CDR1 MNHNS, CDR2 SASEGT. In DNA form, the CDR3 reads TGTGCCAGCAGTGAATACGGGGACACTGAAGCTTTCCTT. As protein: CASSEYGDTEAFL.

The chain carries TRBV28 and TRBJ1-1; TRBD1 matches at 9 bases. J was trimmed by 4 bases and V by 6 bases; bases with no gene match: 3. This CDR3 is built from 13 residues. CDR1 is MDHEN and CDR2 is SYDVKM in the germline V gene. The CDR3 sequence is CASRWTGVTEAFF. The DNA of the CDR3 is TGTGCCAGCAGGTGGACAGGGGTCACTGAAGCTTTCTTT.

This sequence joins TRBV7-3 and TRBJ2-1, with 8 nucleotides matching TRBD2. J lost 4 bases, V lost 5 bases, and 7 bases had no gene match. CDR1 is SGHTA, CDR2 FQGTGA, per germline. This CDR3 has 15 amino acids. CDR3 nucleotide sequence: TGTGCCAGCAGCAATAGCGGGGACGTTTACAATGAGCAGTTCTTC. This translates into CASSNSGDVYNEQFF.

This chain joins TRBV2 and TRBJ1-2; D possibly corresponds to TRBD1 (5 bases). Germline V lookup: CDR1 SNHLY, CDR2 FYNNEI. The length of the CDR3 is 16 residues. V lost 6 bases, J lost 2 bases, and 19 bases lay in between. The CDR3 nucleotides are TGTGCCAGCAGGCAGATATGGGGGGAGCCCAACTATGGCTACACCTTC. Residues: CASRQIWGEPNYGYTF.

The CDR3 region is CASSSLQTVHTEAFF. CDR3 nucleotide sequence: TGTGCCAGCAGCTCCCTACAGACAGTCCACACTGAAGCTTTCTTT. The rearrangement joins TRBV5-6 to TRBJ1-1, with D possibly matching TRBD1 (5 bases). V lost 3 bases to trimming and J lost 3 bases, with 15 bases between them. CDR1 is SGHDT, CDR2 YYEEEE, per germline. The CDR3 spans 15 residues.

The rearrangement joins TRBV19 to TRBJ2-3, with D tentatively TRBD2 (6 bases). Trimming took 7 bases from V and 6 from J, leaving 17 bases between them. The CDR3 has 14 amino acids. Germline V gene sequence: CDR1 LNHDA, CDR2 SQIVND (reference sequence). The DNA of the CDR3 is TGTGCCAGTAAGGTCAGGGCGGCGGGGGATACGCAGTATTTT. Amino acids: CASKVRAAGDTQYF. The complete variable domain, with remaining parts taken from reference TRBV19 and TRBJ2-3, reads DGGITQSPKYLFRKEGQNVTLSCEQNLNHDAMYWYRQDPGQGLRLIYYSQIVNDFQKGDIAEGYSVSREKKESFPLTVTSAQKNPTAFYLCASKVRAAGDTQYFGPGTRLTVL.

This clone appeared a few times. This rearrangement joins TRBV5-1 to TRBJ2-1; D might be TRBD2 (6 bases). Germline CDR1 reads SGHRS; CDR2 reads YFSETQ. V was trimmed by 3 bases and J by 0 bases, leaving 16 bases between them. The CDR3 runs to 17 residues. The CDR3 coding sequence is TGCGCCAGCAGCTCAATCGGGACTTTGAGCTCCTACAATGAGCAGTTCTTC. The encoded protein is CASSSIGTLSSYNEQFF.

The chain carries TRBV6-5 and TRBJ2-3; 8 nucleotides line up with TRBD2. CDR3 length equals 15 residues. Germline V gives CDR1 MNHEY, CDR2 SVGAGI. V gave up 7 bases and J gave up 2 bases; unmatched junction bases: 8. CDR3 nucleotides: TGTGCCAGCAAGCCACTAGCGGAAATCACAGATACGCAGTATTTT. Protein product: CASKPLAEITDTQYF.

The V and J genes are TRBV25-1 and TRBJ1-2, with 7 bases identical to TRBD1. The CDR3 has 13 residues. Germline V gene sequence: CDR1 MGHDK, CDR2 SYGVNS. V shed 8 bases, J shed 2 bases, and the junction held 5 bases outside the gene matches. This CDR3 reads CASSPTGNYGYTF. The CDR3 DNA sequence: TGTGCCAGCTCCCCGACAGGGAACTATGGCTACACCTTC.

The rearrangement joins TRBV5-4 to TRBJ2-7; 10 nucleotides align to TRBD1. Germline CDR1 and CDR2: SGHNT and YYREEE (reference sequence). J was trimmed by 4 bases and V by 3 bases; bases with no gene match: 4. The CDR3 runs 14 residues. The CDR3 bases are TGTGCCAGCAGCTCCCGGGACAGGGGTTACGAGCAGTACTTC. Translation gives CASSSRDRGYEQYF.

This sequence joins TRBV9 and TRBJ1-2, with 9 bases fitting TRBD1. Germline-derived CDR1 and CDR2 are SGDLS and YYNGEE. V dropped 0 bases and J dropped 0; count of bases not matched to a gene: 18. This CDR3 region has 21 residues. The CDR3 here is CASSVGEGTVGQGHANYGYTF. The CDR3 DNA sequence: TGTGCCAGCAGCGTAGGTGAGGGTACAGTCGGACAGGGGCACGCTAACTATGGCTACACCTTC.

The CDR3 region is CSAHRGTGLNEQYF. DNA of the CDR3: TGCAGCGCTCACCGGGGGACAGGTCTCAACGAGCAGTACTTC. V gene TRBV29-1 combines with J gene TRBJ2-7; 8 nucleotides line up with TRBD1. V shed 7 bases and J 5 bases; nucleotides not matched to a gene: 13. Per germline, CDR1 SQVTM and CDR2 ANQGSEA. The CDR3 has 14 residues.

The CDR3 nucleotides read TGTGCCAGTAGTATAGGGGGACAGGCAGCCAAAAACATTCAGTACTTC. Amino acid sequence: CASSIGGQAAKNIQYF. This chain links TRBV19 with TRBJ2-4; 8 bases are a match to TRBD1. Germline assignment: CDR1 LNHDA and CDR2 SQIVND (reference sequence). V was clipped by 1 base and J by 0 bases; unmatched bases: 2. This CDR3 contains 16 residues. Complete variable domain (other parts from reference TRBV19 and TRBJ2-4): DGGITQSPKYLFRKEGQNVTLSCEQNLNHDAMYWYRQDPGQGLRLIYYSQIVNDFQKGDIAEGYSVSREKKESFPLTVTSAQKNPTAFYLCASSIGGQAAKNIQYFGAGTRLSVL.

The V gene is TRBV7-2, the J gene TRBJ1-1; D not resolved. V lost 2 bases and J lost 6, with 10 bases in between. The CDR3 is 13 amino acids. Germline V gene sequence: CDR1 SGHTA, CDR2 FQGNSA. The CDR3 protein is CASSLSGRAEAFF. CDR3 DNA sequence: TGTGCCAGCAGCTTAAGCGGGAGGGCTGAAGCTTTCTTT. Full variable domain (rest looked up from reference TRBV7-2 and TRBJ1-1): GAGVSQSPSNKVTEKGKDVELRCDPISGHTALYWYRQSLGQGLEFLIYFQGNSAPDKSGLPSDRFSAERTGGSVSTLTIQRTQQEDSAVYLCASSLSGRAEAFFGQGTRLTVV.

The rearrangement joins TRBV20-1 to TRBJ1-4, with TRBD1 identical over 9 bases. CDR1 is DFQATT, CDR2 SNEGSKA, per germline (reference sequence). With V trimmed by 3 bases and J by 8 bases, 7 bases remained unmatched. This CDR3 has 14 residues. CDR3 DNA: TGCAGTGCTAGTAAGGGACAGGGTGAGGAAAAACTGTTTTTT. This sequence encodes CSASKGQGEEKLFF.

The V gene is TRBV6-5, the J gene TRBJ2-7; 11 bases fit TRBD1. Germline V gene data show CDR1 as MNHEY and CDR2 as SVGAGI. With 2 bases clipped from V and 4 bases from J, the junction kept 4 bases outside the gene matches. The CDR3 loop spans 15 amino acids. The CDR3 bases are TGTGCCAGCAGTTACGGGACAGGGGGTGTGTACGAGCAGTACTTC. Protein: CASSYGTGGVYEQYF.